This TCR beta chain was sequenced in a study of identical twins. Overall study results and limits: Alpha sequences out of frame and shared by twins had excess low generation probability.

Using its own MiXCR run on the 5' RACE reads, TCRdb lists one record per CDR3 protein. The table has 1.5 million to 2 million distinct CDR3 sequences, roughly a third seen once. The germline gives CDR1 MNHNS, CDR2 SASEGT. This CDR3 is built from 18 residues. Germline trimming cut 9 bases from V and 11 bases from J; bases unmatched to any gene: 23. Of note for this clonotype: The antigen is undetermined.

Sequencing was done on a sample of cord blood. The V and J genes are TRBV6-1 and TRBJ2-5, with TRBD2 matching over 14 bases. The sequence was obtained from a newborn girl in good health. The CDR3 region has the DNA TGTGCCAGTCCCGGGACTAGCGGGAGCAACCGTCTCTACAATGAGCAGTACTTC. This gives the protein CASPGTSGSNRLYNEQYF.